These 18 T cell receptor beta chains originate from one sample sequenced in a study of T cells expressing NK-cell markers. TCRdb re-called the 5' RACE reads; one entry per CDR3 protein, DNA not given. The sample has 300,000 to 450,000 distinct CDR3 sequences; the top ten hold 4% to 6.5%. Material for sequencing was blood T cells: a sorted CD56 or NKG2C T cell subset, CD4+ or CD8+ T cells, or bulk PBMC T cells (not recorded which). These receptors were taken from a man aged 18 to 69 in good health.

This chain uses TRBV6-5 with TRBJ2-5; as DNA is missing, the TRBD1 call by TCRdb cannot be tested. The CDR3 consists of 19 residues. CDR1 MNHEY and CDR2 SVGAGI come from the germline V gene. CDR3 residues: CASSSPVGSDRMGATTQYF.

J is TRBJ2-5 and V is TRBV28; TCRdb gives TRBD1 as the D gene, but with no DNA this cannot be confirmed. Germline V gene lookup returns CDR1 MDHEN and CDR2 SYDVKM. The CDR3 runs 16 residues. The CDR3 spells CASSLGRGGSQETQYF. Full variable domain (remainder filled in from reference TRBV28 and TRBJ2-5): DVKVTQSSRYLVKRTGEKVFLECVQDMDHENMFWYRQDPGLGLRLIYFSYDVKMKEKGDIPEGYSVSREKKERFSLILESASTNQTSMYLCASSLGRGGSQETQYFGPGTRLLVL.

V gene TRBV18 combines with J gene TRBJ1-6; the D call from TCRdb, TRBD1, cannot be confirmed without DNA. Germline CDR1 and CDR2: KGHSH and LQKENI. The CDR3 consists of 15 residues. This CDR3 is CASSPNQGYNSPLHF.

V and J are TRBV18 and TRBJ2-1; TCRdb lists TRBD2, though no DNA is available to test this call. In germline, CDR1 is KGHSH, CDR2 LQKENI. This CDR3 region has 14 residues. The CDR3 loop reads CASSPSGGFGEQFF.

The V and J genes are TRBV6-1 and TRBJ2-1; the D gene TCRdb calls, TRBD2, cannot be checked with no DNA. Germline loops: CDR1 MNHNS, CDR2 SASEGT. The CDR3 loop spans 16 amino acids. The CDR3 loop reads CASSDRGGGAYNEQFF.

Here the CDR3 reads CATSRDGGAQETQYF. The rearrangement uses TRBV15 and TRBJ2-5; the TRBD1 assignment by TCRdb is unverifiable without DNA. The CDR3 consists of 15 residues. Germline V gives CDR1 LNHNV, CDR2 YYDKDF (reference sequence). The entire variable domain, with the rest obtained from reference TRBV15 and TRBJ2-5, is as follows: DAMVIQNPRYQVTQFGKPVTLSCSQTLNHNVMYWYQQKSSQAPKLLFHYYDKDFNNEADTPDNFQSRRPNTSFCFLDIRSPGLGDTAMYLCATSRDGGAQETQYFGPGTRLLVL.

The chain combines TRBV29-1 with TRBJ2-5; TCRdb selects TRBD2, and the lack of DNA leaves this call unchecked. Germline CDR1 and CDR2: SQVTM and ANQGSEA. The CDR3 consists of 14 residues. This CDR3 reads CSVEEGLYQETQYF.

CDR3: CASSQRPGQGLLEQYF. V is TRBV6-1 and J is TRBJ2-7; TCRdb calls TRBD1, which cannot be checked without DNA. This CDR3 region has 16 residues. CDR1 is MNHNS and CDR2 is SASEGT in the germline V gene.

The CDR3 sequence: CASSFYLTGSSNQPQHF. The chain is built from TRBV28 and TRBJ1-5; TCRdb's assignment of TRBD1 cannot be checked, as there is no DNA. Germline V gene data show CDR1 as MDHEN and CDR2 as SYDVKM. The CDR3 is 17 amino acids.

The chain's CDR3 is CASSFRGSGAVYEQYF. This rearrangement joins TRBV5-1 to TRBJ2-7; as DNA is missing, the TRBD2 call by TCRdb cannot be tested. Germline V CDR1 and CDR2: SGHRS, YFSETQ. This CDR3 comprises 16 residues. The variable domain in full, with the rest retrieved from reference TRBV5-1 and TRBJ2-7, is KAGVTQTPRYLIKTRGQQVTLSCSPISGHRSVSWYQQTPGQGLQFLFEYFSETQRNKGNFPGRFSGRQFSNSRSEMNVSTLELGDSALYLCASSFRGSGAVYEQYFGPGTRLTVT.

V is TRBV5-1 and J is TRBJ1-4; TCRdb designates TRBD1, a call that cannot be tested without DNA. Germline V gene sequence: CDR1 SGHRS, CDR2 YFSETQ. The CDR3 has 15 residues. The CDR3 region is CASSLTGQPNEKLFF.

V usage is TRBV6-1 and J usage is TRBJ2-4; with no DNA, the TCRdb D assignment of TRBD2 cannot be verified. The germline V gene has CDR1 MNHNS and CDR2 SASEGT. This CDR3 has 16 residues. The CDR3 is CASSTPGLGVGYIQYF.

V usage is TRBV11-2 and J usage is TRBJ2-6. CDR1 and CDR2 from the germline V gene are SGHAT and FQNNGV. The CDR3 has 17 residues. The CDR3 spells CASSTHLGSSGANVLTF.

The chain has TRBV6-1 and TRBJ1-3. Germline CDR1 MNHNS, CDR2 SASEGT. The CDR3 loop spans 15 amino acids. The CDR3 loop reads CASRRGDLAGNTIYF.

V is TRBV5-1 and J is TRBJ2-7; the TRBD1 assignment by TCRdb is unverifiable without DNA. There are 13 residues in the CDR3. In germline, CDR1 is SGHRS, CDR2 YFSETQ. This chain's CDR3 is CASSLGDSPTRYF.

This chain uses TRBV30 with TRBJ2-7; absent DNA, TCRdb's TRBD1 call cannot be checked. The CDR3 runs to 13 residues. The germline gives CDR1 GTSNPN, CDR2 SVGIG (reference sequence). CDR3 protein: CAGDRGLADEQYF.

The CDR3 reads CASSPYKRPGNEQFF. The chain employs TRBV18 and TRBJ2-1; TCRdb returns TRBD1, unconfirmable since there is no DNA. CDR3 length: 15 residues. Germline assignment: CDR1 KGHSH and CDR2 LQKENI.

V and J are TRBV20-1 and TRBJ1-1. This CDR3 region has 14 residues. Germline V gene lookup returns CDR1 DFQATT and CDR2 SNEGSKA (reference sequence). The CDR3 reads CSARGPAVGTEAFF.